The 4 T cell receptor beta chains below come from one sample, sequenced in a study of blood T cell repertoires in COVID-19. The data were produced by immunoSEQ multiplex PCR, yet TCRdb's version contains in-frame clones alone and is incomplete. The table lists fewer than 250,000 clones, 75% to 85% of them singletons, with about 6.3% in the top ten. Sequencing was performed on peripheral blood. All receptors come from a man aged 55-75 years with acute or convalescent COVID-19.

The CDR3, as DNA: TGCGCCAGCAGCTTGGCAGGGGAGCAGGGCTACACCTTC. Amino acids: CASSLAGEQGYTF. The genes are TRBV5-1 and TRBJ1-2; D is perhaps TRBD1 (6 bases). CDR1 SGHRS and CDR2 YFSETQ come from the germline V gene. The CDR3 sequence is 13 residues long. The ends were cut back, 0 bases at V and 8 bases at J, with 11 bases in the middle.

This chain uses TRBV7-2 with TRBJ2-5, with TRBD1 as a possible D gene (6 bases). Germline CDR1 and CDR2: SGHTA and FQGNSA. The CDR3 covers 15 residues. V was trimmed by 1 base and J by 1 base, leaving 10 bases between them. CDR3 DNA sequence: TGTGCCAGCAGCTTAGATCCAGGGGTCCAAGAGACCCAGTACTTC. Translating it yields CASSLDPGVQETQYF.

This clone was found once. This rearrangement joins TRBV3-1 (or the pseudogene TRBV3-2) to TRBJ1-1, with 7 bases fitting TRBD1. Germline V gives CDR1 LGHDT, CDR2 YNNKEL (reference sequence). The junction had 4 bases not matched to a gene; V was cut back by 4 bases and J by 2 bases. The CDR3 contains 14 residues. This CDR3 is CASSRGTANTEAFF. Written as DNA, the CDR3 is TGTGCCAGCAGCCGAGGGACAGCCAACACTGAAGCTTTCTTT.

J is TRBJ2-1 and V is TRBV5-1; 8 nucleotides align to TRBD2. This CDR3 comprises 16 residues. Germline V gene sequence: CDR1 SGHRS, CDR2 YFSETQ. V gave up 0 bases and J gave up 6 bases; unmatched junction bases: 8. CDR3 bases: TGCGCCAGCAGCTTGGCCGAGAGCGGGAGAACCAATGAGCAGTTCTTC. It codes for CASSLAESGRTNEQFF. Full variable domain (rest looked up from reference TRBV5-1 and TRBJ2-1): KAGVTQTPRYLIKTRGQQVTLSCSPISGHRSVSWYQQTPGQGLQFLFEYFSETQRNKGNFPGRFSGRQFSNSRSEMNVSTLELGDSALYLCASSLAESGRTNEQFFGPGTRLTVL.